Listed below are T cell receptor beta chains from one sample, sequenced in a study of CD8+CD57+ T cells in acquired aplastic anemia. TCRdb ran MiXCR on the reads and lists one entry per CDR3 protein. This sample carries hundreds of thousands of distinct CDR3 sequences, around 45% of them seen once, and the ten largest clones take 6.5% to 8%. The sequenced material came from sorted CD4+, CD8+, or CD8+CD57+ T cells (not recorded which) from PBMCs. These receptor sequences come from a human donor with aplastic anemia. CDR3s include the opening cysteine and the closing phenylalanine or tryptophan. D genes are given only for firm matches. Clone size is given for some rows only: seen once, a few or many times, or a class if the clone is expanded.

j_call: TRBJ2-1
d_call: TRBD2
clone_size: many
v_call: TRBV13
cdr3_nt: TGTGCCAGCAGCTTAGGCCGGGCTAGCGGGAGCGGGGATGAGCAGTTCTTC
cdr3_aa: CASSLGRASGSGDEQFF

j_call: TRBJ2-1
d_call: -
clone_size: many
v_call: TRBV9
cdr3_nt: TGTGCCAGCAGCGTAGAAGAGCGGGCTAAGAACTACAATGAGCAGTTCTTC
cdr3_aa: CASSVEERAKNYNEQFF

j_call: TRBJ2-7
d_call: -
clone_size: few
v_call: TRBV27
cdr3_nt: TGTGCCAGCAGTTTATCGCACCGGCCGAAGTCCTACGAGCAGTACTTC
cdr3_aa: CASSLSHRPKSYEQYF

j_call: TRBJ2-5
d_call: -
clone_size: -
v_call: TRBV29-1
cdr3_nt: TGCAGCGTTGAGGGCAGCCGGTACCAAGAGACCCAGTACTTC
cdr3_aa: CSVEGSRYQETQYF

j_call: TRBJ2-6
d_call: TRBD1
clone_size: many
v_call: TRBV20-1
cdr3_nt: TGCAGTGCTCAGACAGGGTCGGTTCCTGGGGCCAACGTCCTGACTTTC
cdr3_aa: CSAQTGSVPGANVLTF

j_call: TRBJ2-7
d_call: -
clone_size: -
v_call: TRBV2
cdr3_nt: TGTGCCAGCCGGGGCCTCGAGCAGTACTTC
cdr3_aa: CASRGLEQYF

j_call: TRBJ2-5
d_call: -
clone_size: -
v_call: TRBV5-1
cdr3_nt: TGCGCCAGCAGCTTGGTAAGCGATCAAGAGACCCAGTACTTC
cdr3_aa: CASSLVSDQETQYF

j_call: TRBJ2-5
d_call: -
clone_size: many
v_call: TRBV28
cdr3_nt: TGTGCCAGCAGTTTAGACACCAGGCAAGAGACCCAGTACTTC
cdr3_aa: CASSLDTRQETQYF

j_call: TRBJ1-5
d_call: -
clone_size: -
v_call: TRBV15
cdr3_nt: TGTGCCACCAGCATCCCTGACACGGTCAATCAGCCCCAGCATTTT
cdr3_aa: CATSIPDTVNQPQHF

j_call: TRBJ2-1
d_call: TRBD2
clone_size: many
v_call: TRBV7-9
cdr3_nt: TGTGCCAGCAGCCTGAGGACTAGCGGCTATGGGGGTGAGCAGTTCTTC
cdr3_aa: CASSLRTSGYGGEQFF

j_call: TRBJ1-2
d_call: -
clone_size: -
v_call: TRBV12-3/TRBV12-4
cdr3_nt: TGTGCCAGCAGTTTAGGCGGAATTAACTATGGCTACACCTTC
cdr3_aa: CASSLGGINYGYTF

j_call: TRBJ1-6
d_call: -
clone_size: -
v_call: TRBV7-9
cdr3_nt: TGTGCCAGCAGCTTAGACAGGGATTCACCCCTCCACTTC
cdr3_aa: CASSLDRDSPLHF

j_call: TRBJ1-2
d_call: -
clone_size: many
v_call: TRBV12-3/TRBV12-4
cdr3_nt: TGTGCCAGCAGTCCCATCCGCCCGACCTTTGGTGGTGTCTATGGCTACACCTTC
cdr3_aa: CASSPIRPTFGGVYGYTF

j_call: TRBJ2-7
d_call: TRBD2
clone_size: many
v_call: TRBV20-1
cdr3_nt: TGCAGTGCTAGCCCCAGCGGGAGGGCCCTCTACGAGCAGTACTTC
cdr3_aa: CSASPSGRALYEQYF

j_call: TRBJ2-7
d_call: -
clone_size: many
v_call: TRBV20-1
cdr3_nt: TGCAGTGCTAGAACCTGGGACTCCTACGAGCAGTACTTC
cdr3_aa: CSARTWDSYEQYF

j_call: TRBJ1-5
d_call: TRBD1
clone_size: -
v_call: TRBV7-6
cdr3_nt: TGTGCCAGCAGCTCACTGGACAGGGATCAGCCCCAGCATTTT
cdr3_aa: CASSSLDRDQPQHF

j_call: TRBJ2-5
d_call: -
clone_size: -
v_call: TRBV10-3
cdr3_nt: TGTGCCATCAGTGGGTCGACGAATCCAGAGACCCAGAACTTC
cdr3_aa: CAISGSTNPETQNF

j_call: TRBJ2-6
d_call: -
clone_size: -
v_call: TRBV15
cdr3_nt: TGTGCCACCAGCAGAGGGACGGAGGGGGCTGGGGCCAACGTCCTGACTTTC
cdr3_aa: CATSRGTEGAGANVLTF

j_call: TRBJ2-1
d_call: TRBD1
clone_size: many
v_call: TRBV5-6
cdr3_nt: TGTGCCAGCAGCGCCGGACAGGGCTATTACAATGAGCAGTTCTTC
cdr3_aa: CASSAGQGYYNEQFF

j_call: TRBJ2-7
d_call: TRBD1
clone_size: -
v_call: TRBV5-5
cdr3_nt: TGTGCCAGCAGCCTAAACCGGGACAGGGAGTCCTACGAGCAGTACTTC
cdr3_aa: CASSLNRDRESYEQYF

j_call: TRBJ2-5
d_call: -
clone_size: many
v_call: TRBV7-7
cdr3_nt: TGTGCTAGCAGTTCACCAGGACTCGAAGAGACCCAGTACTTC
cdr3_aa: CASSSPGLEETQYF

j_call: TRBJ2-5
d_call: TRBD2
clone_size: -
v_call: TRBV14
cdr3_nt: TGTGCCAGCAGCGCCCGACTAGCGGGGGGCCTTCAAGAGACCCAGTACTTC
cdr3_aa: CASSARLAGGLQETQYF

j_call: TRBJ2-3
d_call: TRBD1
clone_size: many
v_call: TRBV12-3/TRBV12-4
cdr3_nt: TGTGCCAGCAGTACCAGACAGGGGGCTGGGGATACGCAGTATTTT
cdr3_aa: CASSTRQGAGDTQYF

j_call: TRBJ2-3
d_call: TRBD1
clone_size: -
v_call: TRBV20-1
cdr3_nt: TGCAGTGCGAGCAGCAGGGGGCATGGGGCAGATACGCAGTATTTT
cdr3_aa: CSASSRGHGADTQYF

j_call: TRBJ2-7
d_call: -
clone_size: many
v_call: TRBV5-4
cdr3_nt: TGTGCCAGCAGCTTGGAGAACAGGGACGAGCAGTACTTC
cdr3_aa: CASSLENRDEQYF

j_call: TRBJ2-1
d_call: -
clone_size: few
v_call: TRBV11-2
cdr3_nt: TGTGCCAGCAGCTTAAATTTGTTGATGGGGAGCTCCTACAATGAGCAGTTCTTC
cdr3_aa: CASSLNLLMGSSYNEQFF

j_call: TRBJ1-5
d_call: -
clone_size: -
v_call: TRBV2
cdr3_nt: TGTGCCAGCAGTGAAGCGCTTGGGGCAGGAGGTCGTCCCCAGCATTTT
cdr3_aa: CASSEALGAGGRPQHF

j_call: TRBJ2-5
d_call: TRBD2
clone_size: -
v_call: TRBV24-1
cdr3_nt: TGTACCACCAGTGATTTGGGGACTAGCGGGGATAATACCCAGTACTTC
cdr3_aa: CTTSDLGTSGDNTQYF

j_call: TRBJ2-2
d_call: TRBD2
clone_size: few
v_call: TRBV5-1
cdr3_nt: TGCGCCAGCAGCTCCGCCGCGGGTAGCGGGAGTATAGTCGGGGAGCTGTTTTTT
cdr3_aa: CASSSAAGSGSIVGELFF

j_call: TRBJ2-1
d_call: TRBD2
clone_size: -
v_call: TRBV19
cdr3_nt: TGTGCCAGTAGTCTCACTAGCGGGGGCCTTCAGTTCTTC
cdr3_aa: CASSLTSGGLQFF

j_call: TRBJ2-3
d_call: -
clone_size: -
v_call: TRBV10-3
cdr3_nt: TGTGCCACCGGAGGGAGCGGGAGCACAGATACGCAGTATTTT
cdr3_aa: CATGGSGSTDTQYF

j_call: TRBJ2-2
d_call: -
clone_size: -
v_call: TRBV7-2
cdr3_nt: TGTGCCAGCAGCACAGGACGTTACACCGGGGAGCTGTTTTTT
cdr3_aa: CASSTGRYTGELFF

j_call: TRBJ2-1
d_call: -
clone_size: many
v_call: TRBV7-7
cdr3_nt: TGTGCTAGCAGCTTGATTAGGGACTCAAGAGATGAGCAGTTCTTC
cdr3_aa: CASSLIRDSRDEQFF

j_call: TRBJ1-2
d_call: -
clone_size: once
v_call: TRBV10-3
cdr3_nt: TGTGCCATCAGGGGTTGGACGGTCTATGGCTACACCTTC
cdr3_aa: CAIRGWTVYGYTF

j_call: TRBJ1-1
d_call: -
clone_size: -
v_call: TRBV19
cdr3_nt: TGTGCCAGCAGCAAGGACCCGGGAAGCACTGAAGCTTTCTTT
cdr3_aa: CASSKDPGSTEAFF

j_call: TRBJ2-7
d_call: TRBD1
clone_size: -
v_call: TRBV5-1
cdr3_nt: TGCGCCAGCAGCTTCGGGACAGGGGTCTACGAGCAGTACTTC
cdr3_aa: CASSFGTGVYEQYF

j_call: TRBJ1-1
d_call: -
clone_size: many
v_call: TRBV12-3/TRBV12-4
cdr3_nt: TGTGCCAGCACCTTTAGTTCAGGGAGATTTACTGAAGCTTTCTTT
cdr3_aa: CASTFSSGRFTEAFF

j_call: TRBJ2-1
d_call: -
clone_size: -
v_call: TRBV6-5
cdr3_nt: TGTGCCAGCGGTTCTCGGGGGTGGAAAAAGCAGTTCTTC
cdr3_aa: CASGSRGWKKQFF

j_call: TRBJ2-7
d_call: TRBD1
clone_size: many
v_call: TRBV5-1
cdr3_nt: TGCGCCAGCAGCGCAGACAGGGGGCCACCCTACGAGCAGTACTTC
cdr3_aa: CASSADRGPPYEQYF

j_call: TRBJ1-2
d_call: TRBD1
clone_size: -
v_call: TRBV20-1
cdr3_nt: TGCAGTGCTAGCGACAGGGGGCGTCAGGGCTACACCTTC
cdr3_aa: CSASDRGRQGYTF

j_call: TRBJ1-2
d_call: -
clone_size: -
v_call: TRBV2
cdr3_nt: TGTGCCAGCAGTGAAGGTCCCACCTCGTATGGCTACACCTTC
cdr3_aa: CASSEGPTSYGYTF

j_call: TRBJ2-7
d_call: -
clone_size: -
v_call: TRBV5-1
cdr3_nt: TGCGCCAGCAGCTCCGCTCCCCAGTCCGACTACGAGCAGTACTTC
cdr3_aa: CASSSAPQSDYEQYF

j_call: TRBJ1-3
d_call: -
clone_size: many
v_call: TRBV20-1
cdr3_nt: TGCAGTGCTGAGGGCTCCCGCTTTACTGGAAACACCATATATTTT
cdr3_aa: CSAEGSRFTGNTIYF

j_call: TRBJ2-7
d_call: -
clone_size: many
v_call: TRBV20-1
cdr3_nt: TGCAGTGATGGCGGGCCGAGCTACGAGCAGTACTTC
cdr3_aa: CSDGGPSYEQYF

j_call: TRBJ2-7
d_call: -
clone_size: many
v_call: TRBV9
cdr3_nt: TGTGCCAGCAGCGTAGGAGGGAACGAGCAGTACTTC
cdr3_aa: CASSVGGNEQYF

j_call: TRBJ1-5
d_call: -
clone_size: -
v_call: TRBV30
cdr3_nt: TGTGCCTGGAGTGTATCAGGGGTCGGTTATCAGCCCCAGCATTTT
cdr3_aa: CAWSVSGVGYQPQHF

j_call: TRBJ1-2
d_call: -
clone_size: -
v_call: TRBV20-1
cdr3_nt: TGCAGTGCTAGAGTGGACGGGACGGAAGCTCTTAGAAACTATGGCTACACCTTC
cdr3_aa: CSARVDGTEALRNYGYTF

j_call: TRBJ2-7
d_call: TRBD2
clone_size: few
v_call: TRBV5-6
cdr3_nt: TGTGCCAGCAGCAGGCGACTAGCGGCCTACGAGCAGTGCTTC
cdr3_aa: CASSRRLAAYEQCF

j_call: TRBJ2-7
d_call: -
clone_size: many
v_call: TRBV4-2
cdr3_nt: TGTGCCAGCAGCTCGCCCGGGGCGGGCCAGCTCGAGCAGTACTTC
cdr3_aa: CASSSPGAGQLEQYF

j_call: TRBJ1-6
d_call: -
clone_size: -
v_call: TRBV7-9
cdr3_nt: TGTGCCAGCAGCTCCGGGGCAGCCCCTAGTTCACCCCTCCACTTT
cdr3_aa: CASSSGAAPSSPLHF

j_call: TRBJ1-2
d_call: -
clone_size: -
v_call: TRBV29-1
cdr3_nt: TGCAGCGTGCCCGACGGGGCACCAAACTATGGCTACACTTTC
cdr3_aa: CSVPDGAPNYGYTF